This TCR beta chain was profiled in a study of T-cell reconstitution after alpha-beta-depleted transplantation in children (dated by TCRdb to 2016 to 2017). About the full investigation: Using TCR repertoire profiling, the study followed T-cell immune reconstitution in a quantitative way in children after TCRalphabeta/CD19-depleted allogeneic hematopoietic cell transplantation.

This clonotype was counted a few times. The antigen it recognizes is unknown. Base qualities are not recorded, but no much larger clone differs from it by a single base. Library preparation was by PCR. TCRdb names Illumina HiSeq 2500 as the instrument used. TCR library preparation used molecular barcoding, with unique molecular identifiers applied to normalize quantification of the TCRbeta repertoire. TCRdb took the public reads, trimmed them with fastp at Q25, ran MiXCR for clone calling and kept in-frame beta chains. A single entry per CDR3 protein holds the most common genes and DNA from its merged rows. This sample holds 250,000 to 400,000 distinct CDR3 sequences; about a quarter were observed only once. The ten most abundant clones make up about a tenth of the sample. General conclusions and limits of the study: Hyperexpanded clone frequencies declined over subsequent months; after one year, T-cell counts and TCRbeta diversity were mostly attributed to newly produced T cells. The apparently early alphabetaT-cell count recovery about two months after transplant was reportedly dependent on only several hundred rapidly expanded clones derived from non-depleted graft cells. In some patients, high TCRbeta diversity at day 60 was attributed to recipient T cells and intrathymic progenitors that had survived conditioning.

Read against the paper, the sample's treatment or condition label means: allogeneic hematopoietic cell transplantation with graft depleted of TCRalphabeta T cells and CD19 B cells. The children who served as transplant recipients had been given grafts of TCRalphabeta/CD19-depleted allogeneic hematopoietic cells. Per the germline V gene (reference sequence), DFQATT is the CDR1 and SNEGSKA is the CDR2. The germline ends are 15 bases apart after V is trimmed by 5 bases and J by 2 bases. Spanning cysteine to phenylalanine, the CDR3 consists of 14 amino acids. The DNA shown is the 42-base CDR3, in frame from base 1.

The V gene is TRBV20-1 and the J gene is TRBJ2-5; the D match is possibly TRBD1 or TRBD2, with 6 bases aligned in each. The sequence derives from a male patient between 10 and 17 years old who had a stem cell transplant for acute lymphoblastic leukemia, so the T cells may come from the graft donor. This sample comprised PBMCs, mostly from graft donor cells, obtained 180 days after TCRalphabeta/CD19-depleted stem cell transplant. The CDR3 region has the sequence CSAGVWGAQETQYF. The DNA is TGCAGTGCTGGGGTATGGGGGGCACAAGAGACCCAGTACTTC.